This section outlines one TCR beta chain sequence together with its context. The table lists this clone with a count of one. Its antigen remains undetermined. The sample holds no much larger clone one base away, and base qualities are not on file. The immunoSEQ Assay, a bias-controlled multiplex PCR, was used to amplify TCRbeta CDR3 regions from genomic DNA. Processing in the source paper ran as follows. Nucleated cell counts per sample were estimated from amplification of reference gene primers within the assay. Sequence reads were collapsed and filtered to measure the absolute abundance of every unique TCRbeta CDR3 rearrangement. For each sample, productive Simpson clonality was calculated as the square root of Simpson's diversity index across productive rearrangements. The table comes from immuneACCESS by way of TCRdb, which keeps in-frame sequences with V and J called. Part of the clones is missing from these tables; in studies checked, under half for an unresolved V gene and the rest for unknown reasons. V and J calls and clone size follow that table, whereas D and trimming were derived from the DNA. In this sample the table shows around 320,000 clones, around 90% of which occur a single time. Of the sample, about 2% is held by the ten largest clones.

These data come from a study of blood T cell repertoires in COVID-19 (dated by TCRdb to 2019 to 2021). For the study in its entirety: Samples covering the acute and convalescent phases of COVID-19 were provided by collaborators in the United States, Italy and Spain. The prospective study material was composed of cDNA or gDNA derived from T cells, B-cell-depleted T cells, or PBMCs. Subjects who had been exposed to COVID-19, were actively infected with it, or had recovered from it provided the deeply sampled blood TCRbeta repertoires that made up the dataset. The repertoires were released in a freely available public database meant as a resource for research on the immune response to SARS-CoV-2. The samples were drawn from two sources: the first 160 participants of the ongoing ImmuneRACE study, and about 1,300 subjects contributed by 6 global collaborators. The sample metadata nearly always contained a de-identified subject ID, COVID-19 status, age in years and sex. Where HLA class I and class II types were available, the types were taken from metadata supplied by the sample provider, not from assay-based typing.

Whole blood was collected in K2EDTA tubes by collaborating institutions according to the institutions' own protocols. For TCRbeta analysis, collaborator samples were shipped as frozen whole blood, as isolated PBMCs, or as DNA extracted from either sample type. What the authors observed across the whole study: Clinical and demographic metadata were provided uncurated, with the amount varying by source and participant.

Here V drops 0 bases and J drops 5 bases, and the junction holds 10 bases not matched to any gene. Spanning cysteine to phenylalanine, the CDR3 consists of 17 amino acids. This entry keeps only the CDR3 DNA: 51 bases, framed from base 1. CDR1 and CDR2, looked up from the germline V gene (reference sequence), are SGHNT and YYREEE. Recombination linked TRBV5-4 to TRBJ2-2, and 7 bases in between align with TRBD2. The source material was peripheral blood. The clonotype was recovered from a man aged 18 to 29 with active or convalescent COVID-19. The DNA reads TGTGCCAGCAGCTTGGAGGGGCGCGGGAGTAGGACCGGGGAGCTGTTTTTT. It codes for CASSLEGRGSRTGELFF.